The 9 T cell receptor beta chains listed next were all sequenced from one sample in a study of T cells in Graves' hyperthyroidism and ophthalmopathy (dated 2019 in TCRdb). Library preparation was by multiplex PCR. The sample was run on an Illumina HiSeq 2000. The TCR beta CDR3 regions were amplified from RNA transcripts. The first round of RT-PCR for the TCR CDR3 was performed with the HTBI primer set and the Qiagen OneStep RT-PCR kit. The raw public reads went through TCRdb reprocessing: fastp at Q25, MiXCR clone calling, in-frame beta chains kept. Rows with a matching CDR3 protein are joined into one entry that keeps the most common DNA and genes. The table for this sample lists under 750,000 distinct CDR3 sequences; about 17% of them were counted only once. 16% of the sample comes from the top ten. The source material was blood. These receptors were taken from a woman in her forties or fifties with Graves' hyperthyroidism that later progressed to Graves' ophthalmopathy.

The genes are TRBV19 and TRBJ2-5; 12 bases line up with TRBD2. CDR1 is LNHDA, CDR2 SQIVND, per germline (reference sequence). With V trimmed by 7 bases and J by 2 bases, 5 bases remained unmatched. The CDR3 extends over 15 amino acids. The CDR3: CASTSTSGRQETQYF. The CDR3 DNA reads TGTGCCAGTACCTCGACTAGCGGGAGACAAGAGACCCAGTACTTC.

There are a few counts of this clonotype. The genes are TRBV2 and TRBJ2-1; 9 bases line up with TRBD2. The V and J ends lost 4 bases and 3 bases, in that order; junction bases with no gene match: 1. Germline V gives CDR1 SNHLY, CDR2 FYNNEI. This CDR3 has 14 residues. The CDR3 loop is CASSGLADYNEQFF. The CDR3 nucleotides are TGTGCCAGCAGTGGACTAGCGGACTACAATGAGCAGTTCTTC.

This clonotype was detected ten times or more. The chain joins TRBV7-6 to TRBJ2-3, with D possibly being TRBD2 (6 bases). The CDR3 runs 15 residues. The V gene lost 5 bases and the J gene lost 0 bases, with 12 bases spanning the gap. CDR1 is SGHVS, CDR2 FNYEAQ, per germline. The CDR3 DNA is TGTGCCAGCAGCCCCATAGCGGAAAGCACAGATACGCAGTATTTT. Translating gives CASSPIAESTDTQYF.

This clonotype has ten or more counts. This sequence joins TRBV7-9 and TRBJ2-3, with D possibly TRBD1 on 5 matching bases. The CDR3 covers 16 residues. With 5 bases removed from V and 4 bases from J, the gap between germline ends came to 19 bases. Per the germline V gene, CDR1 is SEHNR and CDR2 is FQNEAQ (reference sequence). The CDR3 region has the DNA TGTGCCAGCAGCAAGCCATTGGCAGGGCCCCCAGATACGCAGTATTTT. Its translation: CASSKPLAGPPDTQYF.

J is TRBJ2-2 and V is TRBV4-2, with D uncertain. V lost 0 bases and J lost 13, with 12 bases in between. CDR1 LGHNA and CDR2 YNFKEQ come from the germline V gene. The CDR3 runs to 13 residues. DNA of the CDR3: TGTGCCAGCAGCCAAGATTCCTCCTCAAGGCTGTTTTTT. It yields the protein CASSQDSSSRLFF.

This clonotype was recorded many times. CDR3 DNA sequence: TGTGCTAGTGGGGGAGGACTAGCCGCAGATACGCAGTATTTT. It yields the protein CASGGGLAADTQYF. The V call is TRBV12-5, the J call TRBJ2-3, with 8 bases that match TRBD2. Germline lookup yields CDR1 LGHNT and CDR2 FRNRAP. Unmatched junction bases numbered 6, after V lost 6 bases and J lost 4 bases. The CDR3 runs 14 residues. Based on the CDR3 plus reference TRBV12-5 and TRBJ2-3, the full variable domain is DARVTQTPRHKVTEMGQEVTMRCQPILGHNTVFWYRQTMMQGLELLAYFRNRAPLDDSGMPKDRFSAEMPDATLATLKIQPSEPRDSAVYFCASGGGLAADTQYFGPGTRLTVL.

The chain is built from TRBV19 and TRBJ2-5; TRBD2 might be the D (6 bases). Germline assignment: CDR1 LNHDA and CDR2 SQIVND (reference sequence). Trimming shortened V by 3 bases and J by 5 bases, and 13 bases separated the two germline ends. There are 14 residues in the CDR3. The CDR3 coding sequence is TGTGCCAGTAGTATCAGGAGGGGCATGGAGACCCAGTACTTC. It yields the protein CASSIRRGMETQYF.

The chain employs TRBV20-1 and TRBJ1-4; D gene uncertain. The V gene lost 0 bases and the J gene lost 4 bases, with 12 bases spanning the gap. The CDR3 covers 15 residues. Germline-derived CDR1 and CDR2 are DFQATT and SNEGSKA (reference sequence). The CDR3 bases are TGCAGTGCTAGAGACCCCTTCGACATTAATGAAAAACTGTTTTTT. It yields the protein CSARDPFDINEKLFF.

This clonotype was seen at least ten times. The V gene is TRBV12-3 or TRBV12-4, the J gene TRBJ1-5; no definite D call. CDR3 length equals 13 residues. Trimming took 2 bases from V and 5 from J, leaving 7 bases between them. In DNA form, the CDR3 reads TGTGCCAGCAGTTTACAGGTAGATCAGCCCCAGCATTTT. It codes for CASSLQVDQPQHF.